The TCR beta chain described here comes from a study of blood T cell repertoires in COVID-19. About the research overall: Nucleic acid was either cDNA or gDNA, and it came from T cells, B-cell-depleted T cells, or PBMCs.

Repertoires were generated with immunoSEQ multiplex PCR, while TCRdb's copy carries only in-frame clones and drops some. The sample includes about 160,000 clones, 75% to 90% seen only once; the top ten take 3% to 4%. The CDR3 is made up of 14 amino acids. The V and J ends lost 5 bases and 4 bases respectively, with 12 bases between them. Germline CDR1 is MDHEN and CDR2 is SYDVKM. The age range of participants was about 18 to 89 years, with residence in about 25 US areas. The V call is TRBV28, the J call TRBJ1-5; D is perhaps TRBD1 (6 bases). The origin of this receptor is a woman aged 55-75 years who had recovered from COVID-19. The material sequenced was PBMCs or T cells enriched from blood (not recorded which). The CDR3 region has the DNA TGTGCCAGCAGTGCACTGGACAGAAATCAGCCCCAGCATTTT. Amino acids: CASSALDRNQPQHF.